The 5 T cell receptor beta chains reported below all come from one sample, sequenced in a study of molecular identifiers for immune sequencing clone quantification. TCRdb re-called the PCR reads through MiXCR, storing one row per CDR3 protein. The data show a few hundred thousand distinct CDR3 sequences, 20% to 25% seen once. The sample taken for sequencing was naive CD8+ T cells from blood, with Jurkat cell RNA spiked in. As for subset: FACS-sorted CD8+CD4-CCR7+CD45RA+ naive T cells. These receptors were collected from a human donor in good health. Some libraries in this study had Jurkat cell RNA spiked in.

This sequence joins TRBV27 and TRBJ2-7; D possibly corresponds to TRBD2 (6 bases). Germline CDR1 MNHEY, CDR2 SMNVEV (reference sequence). Trimming left V 8 bases short and J 3 bases short, with 17 bases between. This CDR3 is built from 14 residues. CDR3 amino acids: CASSRDVEIYEQYF. The CDR3 DNA sequence: TGTGCCAGCTCGCGGGACGTAGAAATCTACGAGCAGTACTTC.

This clonotype has only a few counts. The rearrangement links TRBV4-2 to TRBJ2-7; D is uncertain. V was pared by 6 bases and J by 0 bases, with 15 bases between. Per the germline V gene, CDR1 is LGHNA and CDR2 is YNFKEQ. CDR3 size: 15 residues. The DNA for the CDR3 is TGTGCCAGCAGTCGAACCCAGGTAACCTCCTACGAGCAGTACTTC. This encodes CASSRTQVTSYEQYF.

This clonotype was picked up a small number of times. In DNA, the CDR3 is TGTGCCAGCAGACAGACTAGCGGGGGATACGAGCAGTACTTC. Amino acids: CASRQTSGGYEQYF. The chain is built from TRBV7-6 and TRBJ2-7, with 12 bases that match TRBD2. Germline values: CDR1 SGHVS, CDR2 FNYEAQ. The CDR3 is made up of 14 amino acids. J lost 4 bases, V lost 6 bases, and 4 bases had no gene match. Looking up the rest from reference TRBV7-6 and TRBJ2-7 gives the full variable domain: GAGVSQSPRYKVTKRGQDVALRCDPISGHVSLYWYRQALGQGPEFLTYFNYEAQQDKSGLPNDRFSAERPEGSISTLTIQRTEQRDSAMYRCASRQTSGGYEQYFGPGTRLTVT.

This clonotype appeared a few times. This chain joins TRBV5-1 and TRBJ2-7, with D unresolved. The germline V and J ends were trimmed by 5 bases and 3 bases, with 12 bases remaining between them. CDR1 and CDR2 (germline): SGHRS, YFSETQ. This CDR3 has 13 amino acids. CDR3 loop: CASSPDMVYEQYF. The CDR3 DNA reads as TGCGCCAGCAGTCCAGACATGGTCTACGAGCAGTACTTC.

The V and J genes are TRBV13 and TRBJ1-6; TRBD1 matches 7 bases. From germline, CDR1 is PRHDT and CDR2 FYEKMQ (reference sequence). The CDR3 has 15 amino acids. The V and J ends lost 5 bases and 7 bases, in that order; junction bases with no gene match: 8. CDR3 in amino acids: CASSPGGGSNSPLHF. The CDR3 bases are TGTGCCAGCAGCCCAGGGGGGGGCTCAAATTCACCCCTCCACTTT.